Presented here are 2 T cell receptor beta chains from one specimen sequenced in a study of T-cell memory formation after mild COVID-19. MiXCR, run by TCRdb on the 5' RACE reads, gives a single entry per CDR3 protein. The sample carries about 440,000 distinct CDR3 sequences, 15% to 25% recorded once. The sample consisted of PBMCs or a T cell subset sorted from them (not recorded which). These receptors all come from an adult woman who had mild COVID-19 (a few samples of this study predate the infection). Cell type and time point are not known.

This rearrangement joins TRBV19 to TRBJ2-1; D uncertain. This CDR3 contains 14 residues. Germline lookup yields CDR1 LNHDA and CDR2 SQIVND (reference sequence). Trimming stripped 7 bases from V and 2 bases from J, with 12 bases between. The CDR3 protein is CASTSKGPYNEQFF. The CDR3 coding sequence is TGTGCCAGTACTTCGAAGGGTCCCTACAATGAGCAGTTCTTC.

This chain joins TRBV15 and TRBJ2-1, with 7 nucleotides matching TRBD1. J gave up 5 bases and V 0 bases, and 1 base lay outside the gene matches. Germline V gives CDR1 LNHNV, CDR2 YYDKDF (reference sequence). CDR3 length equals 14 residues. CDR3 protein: CATSRDTGDNEQFF. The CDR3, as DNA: TGTGCCACCAGCAGAGATACAGGGGACAATGAGCAGTTCTTC.